The 25 T cell receptor beta chains below all came from one sample that was sequenced in a study of T cells in Graves' hyperthyroidism and ophthalmopathy. Amplification yielded TCR beta CDR3 regions, with RNA transcripts as the source. A set of HTBI primers served as the primers for a first-round RT-PCR of the TCR CDR3. TCRdb ran MiXCR on the multiplex PCR reads and lists one entry per CDR3 protein. The sample consists of hundreds of thousands of distinct CDR3 sequences, 14% to 15% of them appearing once. Sequenced sample: blood. The receptors were gathered from a woman aged 40 to 49 with Graves' ophthalmopathy.

This clonotype was seen many times. This rearrangement joins TRBV28 to TRBJ1-2; D ambiguous. The CDR3 consists of 11 residues. Trimming removed 6 bases at V and 7 bases at J, with 9 bases between. Germline V gene sequence: CDR1 MDHEN, CDR2 SYDVKM. This CDR3 reads CASSVGVGYTF. The CDR3 DNA is TGTGCCAGCAGCGTCGGTGTTGGCTACACCTTC.

This clonotype was seen many times. The chain combines TRBV2 with TRBJ2-7, with D possibly matching TRBD1 (6 bases). CDR3 size: 13 residues. Trimming took off 0 bases at V and 6 bases at J, with 9 bases between the two ends. The germline V gene encodes CDR1 SNHLY and CDR2 FYNNEI. The CDR3 loop is CASSEARGGEQYF. The CDR3, as DNA: TGTGCCAGCAGTGAAGCGCGAGGGGGCGAGCAGTACTTC. The complete variable domain, with remaining parts taken from reference TRBV2 and TRBJ2-7, reads EPEVTQTPSHQVTQMGQEVILRCVPISNHLYFYWYRQILGQKVEFLVSFYNNEISEKSEIFDDQFSVERPDGSNFTLKIRSTKLEDSAMYFCASSEARGGEQYFGPGTRLTVT.

This clonotype was recorded a few times. V usage is TRBV6-2 or TRBV6-3 and J usage is TRBJ2-1; no clear D. The ends were cut back, 3 bases at V and 4 bases at J, with 13 bases in the middle. CDR3 length equals 15 residues. The germline V gene has CDR1 MNHEY and CDR2 SVGEGT. The CDR3 is CASSYPIGEYNEQFF. In DNA form, the CDR3 reads TGTGCCAGCAGTTATCCTATTGGAGAGTACAATGAGCAGTTCTTC.

This sequence joins TRBV6-5 and TRBJ1-1; D gene uncertain. V lost 4 bases and J 1 base, leaving 10 bases between the germline ends. This CDR3 is 14 amino acids long. The germline V gene has CDR1 MNHEY and CDR2 SVGAGI. The CDR3 sequence: CASSSMVPNTEAFF. The CDR3 region has the DNA TGTGCCAGCAGTTCCATGGTCCCGAACACTGAAGCTTTCTTT.

The J gene is TRBJ2-6, the V gene TRBV29-1; 8 bases fit TRBD1. The CDR3 has 18 residues. Germline V CDR1 and CDR2: SQVTM, ANQGSEA. J lost 3 bases, V lost 0 bases, and 10 bases had no gene match. CDR3 residues: CSVEEWGQGAGGANVLTF. CDR3 DNA sequence: TGCAGCGTTGAAGAGTGGGGGCAGGGGGCAGGTGGGGCCAACGTCCTGACTTTC.

The rearrangement links TRBV20-1 to TRBJ2-5; possibly TRBD2 for D (5 bases). The CDR3 is made up of 13 amino acids. The V gene lost 6 bases and the J gene lost 5 bases, with 16 bases spanning the gap. Germline V gives CDR1 DFQATT, CDR2 SNEGSKA (reference sequence). The CDR3 DNA is TGCAGTGCAGCTCTGGCTGGGGAGGAGACCCAGTACTTC. It is translated as CSAALAGEETQYF.

This clonotype was seen more than once but under ten times. This chain connects TRBV5-5 to TRBJ1-1, with TRBD1 as a possible D gene (6 bases). This CDR3 is 14 amino acids long. In germline, CDR1 is SGHKS, CDR2 YYEKEE (reference sequence). The V end was cut by 6 bases, the J end by 7 bases, with 19 bases between. The CDR3 nucleotides are TGTGCCAGCACCTCAAATGTCGCAGGGGTTGAAGCTTTCTTT. Its protein product is CASTSNVAGVEAFF.

The rearrangement uses TRBV28 and TRBJ1-2; a possible D gene is TRBD1 (6 bases). Trimming removed 2 bases at V and 8 bases at J, with 15 bases between. The germline V gene encodes CDR1 MDHEN and CDR2 SYDVKM. This CDR3 is built from 14 residues. CDR3 DNA sequence: TGTGCCAGCAGTTTAGACGGCAGGGGAAGCGGCTACACCTTC. Translating it yields CASSLDGRGSGYTF.

This clonotype has only a few counts. The CDR3 here is CASSHQTLSYNEQFF. CDR3 DNA: TGTGCCAGCAGCCACCAGACACTTTCCTACAATGAGCAGTTCTTC. V and J are TRBV11-1 and TRBJ2-1, with no clear D. CDR1 SGHAT and CDR2 FQDESV come from the germline V gene (reference sequence). This CDR3 has 15 residues. The ends were cut back, 5 bases at V and 1 base at J, with 12 bases in the middle.

Ten or more counts support this clonotype. The chain has TRBV5-1 and TRBJ1-5; D remains ambiguous. Germline V gene data show CDR1 as SGHRS and CDR2 as YFSETQ. V was pared by 1 base and J by 3 bases, with 5 bases between. This CDR3 comprises 13 residues. The CDR3, as DNA: TGCGCCAGCAGCTTGCAGCCCAATCAGCCCCAGCATTTT. This encodes CASSLQPNQPQHF.

This clonotype was recorded a few times. This chain links TRBV20-1 with TRBJ1-5; the D gene is possibly TRBD1 (5 bases). The germline gives CDR1 DFQATT, CDR2 SNEGSKA (reference sequence). The CDR3 consists of 16 residues. Trimming took off 0 bases at V and 4 bases at J, with 16 bases between the two ends. The CDR3 sequence is CSARDNRKPSNQPQHF. CDR3 DNA sequence: TGCAGTGCTAGAGATAACAGGAAGCCTTCAAATCAGCCCCAGCATTTT.

This clonotype showed up many times. The chain recombines TRBV20-1 with TRBJ2-7, with 7 bases that match TRBD2. The CDR3 sequence is 17 residues long. Trimming cost V 2 bases and J 2 bases; bases outside gene matches: 15. CDR1 and CDR2 (germline): DFQATT, SNEGSKA (reference sequence). DNA of the CDR3: TGCAGTGCTAGATCCCTAACATCTAGCGGCTCGACCTACGAGCAGTACTTC. Its protein product is CSARSLTSSGSTYEQYF.

Many counts were recorded for this clonotype. The CDR3 nucleotides read TGTGCCAGCAGCTCACTCCTCATGGGCAGGGTGTACGAGCAGTACTTC. Translated: CASSSLLMGRVYEQYF. V gene TRBV28 combines with J gene TRBJ2-7; TRBD1 might be the D (5 bases). Germline V gives CDR1 MDHEN, CDR2 SYDVKM. This CDR3 is 16 amino acids long. The V gene lost 6 bases and the J gene lost 4 bases, with 22 bases spanning the gap.

For the CDR3, the DNA is TGCGCCAGCAGCCCGAACCCACCGGGTGATTTGTTCCCCGGGGAGCTGTTTTTT. Residues: CASSPNPPGDLFPGELFF. The chain has TRBV4-3 and TRBJ2-2; no clear D. CDR3 length equals 18 residues. The germline V gene has CDR1 LGHNA and CDR2 YSLEER. With 4 bases removed from V and 6 bases from J, the gap between germline ends came to 24 bases.

This clonotype was counted at least ten times. In DNA, the CDR3 is TGTGCCAGCAGCTTAAATGGGGACCAAGAGACCCAGTACTTC. It codes for CASSLNGDQETQYF. The V call is TRBV7-3, the J call TRBJ2-5; no definite D call. The CDR3 extends over 14 amino acids. From germline, CDR1 is SGHTA and CDR2 FQGTGA. The V and J ends lost 1 base and 0 bases respectively, with 6 bases between them.

This clonotype has a count of ten or more. The chain joins TRBV19 to TRBJ2-7, with 7 nucleotides matching TRBD1. V trimming: 4 bases; J trimming: 6 bases; junction bases outside the gene matches: 12. Germline CDR1 and CDR2: LNHDA and SQIVND (reference sequence). This CDR3 comprises 15 residues. DNA of the CDR3: TGTGCCAGTAGTAGCGACTCAGGGGGATCTGGCGAGCAGTACTTC. It translates to CASSSDSGGSGEQYF. The entire variable domain, with the rest obtained from reference TRBV19 and TRBJ2-7, is as follows: DGGITQSPKYLFRKEGQNVTLSCEQNLNHDAMYWYRQDPGQGLRLIYYSQIVNDFQKGDIAEGYSVSREKKESFPLTVTSAQKNPTAFYLCASSSDSGGSGEQYFGPGTRLTVT.

This clonotype was picked up many times. The chain is built from TRBV28 and TRBJ2-7, with 7 nucleotides matching TRBD2. J was trimmed by 4 bases and V by 5 bases; bases with no gene match: 11. The V gene's germline CDR1 is MDHEN and CDR2 SYDVKM. The CDR3 has 15 amino acids. The CDR3 protein is CASSGKPGGQYEQYF. The CDR3 DNA reads as TGTGCCAGCAGTGGTAAACCGGGAGGACAATACGAGCAGTACTTC.

This clonotype showed up many times. The chain employs TRBV5-1 and TRBJ2-2; D not certain. The CDR3 sequence is 13 residues long. CDR1 SGHRS and CDR2 YFSETQ come from the germline V gene. The V gene lost 0 bases and the J gene lost 6 bases, with 6 bases spanning the gap. The CDR3, as DNA: TGCGCCAGCAGCTTGGTTACGTCCGGGGAGCTGTTTTTT. It is translated as CASSLVTSGELFF.

This clonotype was detected ten times or more. The rearrangement links TRBV11-2 to TRBJ2-5, with D maybe TRBD1 (6 bases). The CDR3 loop spans 17 amino acids. Trimming cost V 1 base and J 3 bases, with 18 bases left between them. Per germline, CDR1 SGHAT and CDR2 FQNNGV. The CDR3 bases are TGTGCCAGCAGCTTAGCTCTTAACAGGGTGGTAAAAGAGACCCAGTACTTC. Its translation is CASSLALNRVVKETQYF.

Many counts were recorded for this clonotype. The chain uses TRBV5-1 and TRBJ1-1; D not certain. Between the trimmed V and J ends, which lost 4 bases and 4 bases, there was a span of 14 bases. This CDR3 has 14 amino acids. Germline assignment: CDR1 SGHRS and CDR2 YFSETQ. The CDR3 loop reads CASSTLRGSTEAFF. The DNA for the CDR3 is TGCGCCAGCAGCACCCTTCGGGGTAGCACTGAAGCTTTCTTT.

A few counts support this clonotype. The gene calls are TRBV6-2 or TRBV6-3 and TRBJ2-7; no definite D call. Germline CDR1 and CDR2: MNHEY and SVGEGT. The CDR3 totals 13 residues. The V end lost 7 bases, the J end lost 1 base, and 11 bases lay between the germline ends. In DNA, the CDR3 is TGTGCCAGCAAAGATTTCGGTTCCTACGAGCAGTACTTC. Its translation: CASKDFGSYEQYF.

The table lists this clonotype with many counts. The chain carries TRBV27 and TRBJ2-2, with D perhaps TRBD1 or TRBD2 (5 bases each). V gave up 2 bases and J gave up 4 bases, with 8 bases separating them. This CDR3 region has 14 residues. CDR1 is MNHEY, CDR2 SMNVEV, per germline (reference sequence). CDR3 region: CASSLRGTTGELFF. As DNA, the CDR3 is TGTGCCAGCAGTTTAAGAGGGACCACCGGGGAGCTGTTTTTT.

The table lists this clonotype with many counts. The chain carries TRBV6-5 and TRBJ2-7; 15 positions agree with TRBD2. Germline loops: CDR1 MNHEY, CDR2 SVGAGI. After removal of 5 bases from V and 6 bases from J, the junction contained 5 bases not matched to a gene. The CDR3 spans 15 residues. Here the CDR3 reads CASSPGLAGGGEQYF. The CDR3 DNA sequence: TGTGCCAGCAGTCCGGGACTAGCGGGAGGCGGCGAGCAGTACTTC.

This clonotype was counted at least ten times. This sequence joins TRBV12-3 or TRBV12-4 and TRBJ1-5; D is ambiguous. V lost 5 bases, J lost 3 bases, and 14 bases lay in between. This CDR3 is 15 amino acids long. The DNA of the CDR3 is TGTGCCAGCAGTCGCATACAGAGCAACAATCAGCCCCAGCATTTT. Protein: CASSRIQSNNQPQHF.

The table lists this clonotype with many counts. The chain carries TRBV12-3 or TRBV12-4 and TRBJ1-2, with D unclear. V was clipped by 6 bases and J by 5 bases, with 10 bases between them. The length of the CDR3 is 12 residues. For the CDR3, the DNA is TGTGCCAGCAGCCTAAGTGAATATGGCTACACCTTC. Translation gives CASSLSEYGYTF.